The 24 T cell receptor beta chains presented below share a single source sample, sequenced in a study of T cells after yellow fever vaccination. TCRdb re-analysed the 5' RACE reads in MiXCR, keeping a single row per CDR3 protein. The sample includes 450,000 to 650,000 distinct CDR3 sequences, roughly a fifth seen only once; the top ten take roughly a sixth. Material: PBMCs, obtained roughly 20 days after the first yellow fever vaccination. The origin of the receptors is a man between 18 and 29 years old who received the YFV17D yellow fever vaccine.

This clonotype was detected many times. The rearrangement links TRBV3-1 to TRBJ2-7; either TRBD1 or TRBD2 may fit D (5 bases each). The V end lost 2 bases, the J end lost 4 bases, and 12 bases lay between the germline ends. Looked up from germline, CDR1 is LGHDT and CDR2 is YNNKEL (reference sequence). This CDR3 region has 14 residues. The chain's CDR3 is CASSQTGAVYEQYF. The CDR3 bases are TGTGCCAGCAGCCAAACCGGGGCGGTATACGAGCAGTACTTC.

V gene TRBV18 combines with J gene TRBJ2-7; D is tentatively TRBD1 or TRBD2 (5 bases each). Trimming pared 0 bases from V and 7 bases from J, leaving 10 bases between. Per germline, CDR1 KGHSH and CDR2 LQKENI. The CDR3 runs to 13 residues. The CDR3 DNA follows: TGTGCCAGCTCACCACCGGGGGTAGGGGAGCAGTACGTC. The encoded protein is CASSPPGVGEQYV.

V and J are TRBV7-9 and TRBJ2-3, with a weak D call TRBD1 (5 bases). The germline gives CDR1 SEHNR, CDR2 FQNEAQ (reference sequence). The CDR3 has 15 amino acids. Trimming cost V 6 bases and J 0 bases, with 13 bases left between them. The CDR3 DNA follows: TGTGCCAGCAGGGCACTCAGGGTTAGCACAGATACGCAGTATTTT. The encoded protein is CASRALRVSTDTQYF.

This clonotype was detected a few times. The rearrangement joins TRBV5-6 to TRBJ2-7, with D unclear. CDR1 is SGHDT, CDR2 YYEEEE, per germline. Trimming took off 0 bases at V and 0 bases at J, with 7 bases between the two ends. CDR3 size: 14 residues. CDR3 region: CASSLGSSSYEQYF. The CDR3, as DNA: TGTGCCAGCAGCTTGGGGTCAAGCTCCTACGAGCAGTACTTC.

This chain links TRBV12-3 or TRBV12-4 with TRBJ2-1, with 7 bases matching TRBD1. CDR3 size: 14 residues. Germline trimming cut 5 bases from V and 10 bases from J; bases unmatched to any gene: 11. CDR3 sequence (DNA): TGTGCCAGCAGTACCAGACAGGGCCTCGGGGAGCAGTTCTTC. Its protein is CASSTRQGLGEQFF.

This clonotype was found a few times. V usage is TRBV3-1 and J usage is TRBJ2-1, with 9 bases matching TRBD1. Germline V gene lookup returns CDR1 LGHDT and CDR2 YNNKEL (reference sequence). There are 15 residues in the CDR3. Unmatched junction bases numbered 6, after V lost 4 bases and J lost 5 bases. The CDR3 region is CASSLPGQGDNEQFF. CDR3 sequence (DNA): TGTGCCAGCAGCCTCCCGGGACAGGGAGACAATGAGCAGTTCTTC.

This clonotype was seen ten or more times. The chain carries TRBV12-3 or TRBV12-4 and TRBJ2-6; D not certain. CDR3 length: 14 amino acids. Trimming took 7 bases from V and 2 from J, leaving 9 bases between them. Written as DNA, the CDR3 is TGTGCCAGCACCAAGACCCCTGGGGCCAACGTCCTGACTTTC. It is translated as CASTKTPGANVLTF.

There are a few counts of this clonotype. V is TRBV20-1 and J is TRBJ2-3, with D uncertain. V lost 5 bases, J lost 0 bases, and 6 bases lay in between. Looked up from germline, CDR1 is DFQATT and CDR2 is SNEGSKA (reference sequence). The CDR3 is 12 amino acids. The DNA for the CDR3 is TGCAGTGCTCCCGGCAGCACAGATACGCAGTATTTT. Protein product: CSAPGSTDTQYF.

This rearrangement joins TRBV2 to TRBJ2-5; 13 bases are a match to TRBD2. The germline CDR1 and CDR2 sequences are SNHLY and FYNNEI. This CDR3 spans 14 amino acids. V shed 4 bases, J shed 5 bases, and the junction held 1 base outside the gene matches. The CDR3 DNA reads as TGTGCCAGCAGTGCGACTAGCGGGGGGGAGACCCAGTACTTC. Its protein product is CASSATSGGETQYF. The entire variable domain, with the rest obtained from reference TRBV2 and TRBJ2-5, is as follows: EPEVTQTPSHQVTQMGQEVILRCVPISNHLYFYWYRQILGQKVEFLVSFYNNEISEKSEIFDDQFSVERPDGSNFTLKIRSTKLEDSAMYFCASSATSGGETQYFGPGTRLLVL.

This clonotype was recorded many times. This chain joins TRBV12-3 or TRBV12-4 and TRBJ2-7; a possible D gene is TRBD2 (6 bases). V lost 7 bases, J lost 6 bases, and 16 bases lay in between. CDR3 size: 13 residues. CDR3 sequence: CASTLGGRSEQYF. In nucleotides, the CDR3 is TGTGCCAGCACCCTCGGGGGTCGTTCCGAGCAGTACTTC.

V usage is TRBV18 and J usage is TRBJ2-5, with D tentatively TRBD1 or TRBD2 (5 bases each). CDR3 size: 14 residues. From germline, CDR1 is KGHSH and CDR2 LQKENI. Trimming pared 0 bases from V and 4 bases from J, leaving 9 bases between. CDR3 coding DNA: TGTGCCAGCTCACCACCAGTGGGGGTAGAGACCCAGTACTTC. It is translated as CASSPPVGVETQYF.

This clonotype was counted between two and nine times. This sequence joins TRBV5-4 and TRBJ2-3; 8 bases fit TRBD2. CDR3 length: 18 amino acids. Germline assignment: CDR1 SGHNT and CDR2 YYREEE (reference sequence). The V segment lost 6 bases and the J segment 0 bases; nucleotides outside the gene matches: 15. The chain's CDR3 is CASTLGWRGVSSTDTQYF. CDR3 DNA: TGTGCCAGCACCTTAGGTTGGCGGGGGGTTTCCAGCACAGATACGCAGTATTTT.

At least ten counts were recorded for this clonotype. The chain has TRBV6-4 and TRBJ2-1; 7 bases map to TRBD1. The CDR3 has 14 amino acids. CDR1 is MRHNA, CDR2 SNTAGT, per germline. J lost 4 bases, V lost 5 bases, and 5 bases had no gene match. CDR3: CASSPTGDYNEQFF. Written as DNA, the CDR3 is TGTGCCAGCAGTCCCACAGGGGATTACAATGAGCAGTTCTTC.

The rearrangement joins TRBV5-6 to TRBJ1-5; possible D gene TRBD1, 5 bases. Trimming cost V 0 bases and J 11 bases, with 12 bases left between them. The CDR3 runs 13 residues. In germline, CDR1 is SGHDT, CDR2 YYEEEE. For the CDR3, the DNA is TGTGCCAGCAGCTTGGGACAGACCCTGGCCCAGCATTTT. It translates to CASSLGQTLAQHF.

The chain is built from TRBV7-9 and TRBJ1-2; tentatively, D is TRBD1 (6 bases). The CDR3 consists of 13 residues. Trimming removed 4 bases from V and 4 bases from J, with 10 bases in between. The germline V gene has CDR1 SEHNR and CDR2 FQNEAQ (reference sequence). As DNA, the CDR3 is TGTGCCAGCAGCTCCAGGGGCCGCTATGGCTACACCTTC. Its translation: CASSSRGRYGYTF.

This clonotype was detected a few times. The chain couples TRBV28 to TRBJ2-1, with D perhaps matching TRBD1 (5 bases). The CDR3 runs 12 residues. V gave up 10 bases and J gave up 4 bases, with 11 bases separating them. CDR1 MDHEN and CDR2 SYDVKM come from the germline V gene. DNA of the CDR3: TGTGCCACCTACAACAGGTACAATGAGCAGTTCTTC. This sequence encodes CATYNRYNEQFF.

The chain joins TRBV15 to TRBJ1-2, with D perhaps TRBD1 (5 bases). CDR1 is LNHNV, CDR2 YYDKDF, per germline (reference sequence). The CDR3 consists of 12 residues. With 3 bases removed from V and 5 bases from J, the gap between germline ends came to 7 bases. CDR3 nucleotides: TGTGCCACCAGCAGCCGGGGGTATGGCTACACCTTC. This translates into CATSSRGYGYTF.

This clonotype was detected a few times. The chain links TRBV12-3 or TRBV12-4 to TRBJ1-1; 8 bases fit TRBD1. With V trimmed by 5 bases and J by 1 base, 6 bases remained unmatched. This CDR3 comprises 15 residues. The CDR3 sequence: CASSRRTGTNTEAFF. The CDR3 DNA sequence: TGTGCCAGCAGTCGCCGGACAGGGACGAACACTGAAGCTTTCTTT.

This sequence joins TRBV20-1 and TRBJ2-3, with D unclear. CDR1 and CDR2 (germline): DFQATT, SNEGSKA (reference sequence). The CDR3 loop spans 15 amino acids. V was shortened by 5 bases and J by 1 base, with 16 bases between the two germline ends. The CDR3 DNA reads TGCAGTGCTCGATTAACAGCCGGCGGCACAGATACGCAGTATTTT. Its protein product is CSARLTAGGTDTQYF.

The CDR3 coding sequence is TGTGCCAGCAGTTCAGACAGACGGGAAAAACTGTTTTTT. It translates to CASSSDRREKLFF. The chain uses TRBV12-3 or TRBV12-4 and TRBJ1-4, with TRBD1 as a possible D gene (5 bases). Trimming took off 4 bases at V and 8 bases at J, with 11 bases between the two ends. The CDR3 length is 13 residues.

This chain links TRBV7-8 with TRBJ1-3; 7 nucleotides line up with TRBD1. The CDR3 extends over 14 amino acids. Germline V CDR1 and CDR2: SGHVS, FQNEAQ. Trimming cost V 1 base and J 4 bases; bases outside gene matches: 1. The CDR3 region has the DNA TGTGCCAGCAGCTTAGGGACAGGAGGAAACACCATATATTTT. This sequence encodes CASSLGTGGNTIYF. Combining the CDR3 with reference TRBV7-8 and TRBJ1-3 gives the whole variable domain GAGVSQSPRYKVAKRGQDVALRCDPISGHVSLFWYQQALGQGPEFLTYFQNEAQLDKSGLPSDRFFAERPEGSVSTLKIQRTQQEDSAVYLCASSLGTGGNTIYFGEGSWLTVV.

This clonotype has more than one count but fewer than ten. This chain links TRBV12-3 or TRBV12-4 with TRBJ1-2; 8 bases are a match to TRBD1. This CDR3 contains 15 residues. The V and J ends lost 6 bases and 0 bases, in that order; junction bases with no gene match: 6. The CDR3 here is CASSQGQEANYGYTF. The DNA for the CDR3 is TGTGCCAGCAGCCAGGGACAGGAGGCTAACTATGGCTACACCTTC.

This clonotype was counted a single time. The V call is TRBV9, the J call TRBJ2-1; D ambiguous. Germline V gene data show CDR1 as SGDLS and CDR2 as YYNGEE. V was trimmed by 3 bases and J by 3 bases, leaving 19 bases between them. The CDR3 spans 17 residues. The CDR3 loop reads CASSETGSALNYNEQFF. For the CDR3, the DNA is TGTGCCAGCAGCGAGACCGGGTCTGCCCTAAACTACAATGAGCAGTTCTTC.

This clonotype has a handful of counts. The chain carries TRBV9 and TRBJ2-1; D uncertain. Germline V gene data show CDR1 as SGDLS and CDR2 as YYNGEE. V gave up 0 bases and J gave up 5 bases, with 3 bases separating them. This CDR3 has 12 residues. The CDR3 reads CASSVVNNEQFF. As DNA, the CDR3 is TGTGCCAGCAGCGTAGTGAACAATGAGCAGTTCTTC.